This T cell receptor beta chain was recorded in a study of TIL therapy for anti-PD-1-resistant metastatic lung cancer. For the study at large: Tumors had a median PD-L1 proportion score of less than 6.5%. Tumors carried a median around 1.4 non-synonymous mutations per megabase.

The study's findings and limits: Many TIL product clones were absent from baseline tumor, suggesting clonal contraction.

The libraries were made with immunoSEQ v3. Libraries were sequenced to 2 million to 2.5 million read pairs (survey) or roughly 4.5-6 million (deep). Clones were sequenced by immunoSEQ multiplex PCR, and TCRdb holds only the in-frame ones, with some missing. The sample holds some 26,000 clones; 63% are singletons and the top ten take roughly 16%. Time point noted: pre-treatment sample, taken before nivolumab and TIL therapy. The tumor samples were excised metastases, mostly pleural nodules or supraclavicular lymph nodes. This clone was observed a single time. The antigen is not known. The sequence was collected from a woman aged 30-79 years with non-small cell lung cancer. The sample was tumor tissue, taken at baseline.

The CDR3 protein is CASSVQGDYGYTF. CDR3 in DNA: TGTGCCAGCAGTGTGCAAGGCGACTATGGCTACACCTTC. This rearrangement joins TRBV6-1 to TRBJ1-2; D is unclear. This CDR3 is built from 13 residues. Deletions cut 4 bases from V and 3 bases from J, with 9 bases between. Germline-derived CDR1 and CDR2 are MNHNS and SASEGT.